This T cell receptor (beta chain) was sequenced during a study of T cells in Graves' hyperthyroidism and ophthalmopathy. Study conclusions and caveats: Model-based prediction identified ophthalmopathy a median approximately 6.2 months prior to its onset.

On the basis of clinical symptoms, serum thyroxine and TRAb, thyroid ultrasound and orbital computed tomography, diagnoses were made. Fresh peripheral blood, about 9.3 ml, yielded the PBMCs. This clonotype has just a few counts. Its target is not known. Germline V lookup: CDR1 MNHEY, CDR2 SVGEGT. V was clipped by 10 bases and J by 4 bases; unmatched bases: 8. This CDR3 comprises 14 residues. RNA transcripts provided the source from which TCR beta CDR3 regions were amplified. In the first-round RT-PCR of the TCR CDR3, the HTBI primer set was used. MiXCR, applied by TCRdb to the multiplex PCR reads, yields one record per CDR3 protein. The top ten clones hold under 8.5% of a sample with some 720,000 distinct CDR3 sequences, less than 20% of them seen once.

The sequencing input was blood. The origin of this receptor is a man younger than 35 with Graves' hyperthyroidism. V is TRBV6-2 or TRBV6-3 and J is TRBJ1-5; 9 bases line up with TRBD1. The CDR3 bases are TGTGCCACCCGCCGACAGGGGGGAAATCAGCCCCAGCATTTT. Its translation is CATRRQGGNQPQHF.